This is a list of T cell receptor beta chains from one sample in a study of molecular identifiers for immune sequencing clone quantification. TCRdb passed the PCR reads through MiXCR, listing each CDR3 protein once. The profile shows around 320,000 distinct CDR3 sequences, roughly 23% of them singletons. The sequenced sample was naive CD8+ T cells from blood, with Jurkat cell RNA spiked in. The receptors come from a human donor in good health. Some libraries in this study had Jurkat cell RNA spiked in. Both conserved end residues are part of each CDR3. The order of the fields is V gene, clone size, J gene, CDR3 length, D gene, CDR3 DNA, CDR3 protein. D genes are given only for firm matches. Rows give clone size only sometimes, using once, few, many, or a class for an expanded clone.

>TRBV5-5|-|TRBJ1-3|15|-
TGTGCCAGCAGCTTGACAAGGAATAGAGGAAACACCATATATTTT
CASSLTRNRGNTIYF
>TRBV12-3/TRBV12-4|many|TRBJ2-7|17|TRBD1
TGTGCCAGCAGTTTCCAACCCGGGACAGATAGCTCCTACGAGCAGTACTTC
CASSFQPGTDSSYEQYF
>TRBV20-1|-|TRBJ1-1|14|-
TGCAGTGCTAGAGATCGAGGGGGGCCCACTGAAGCTTTCTTT
CSARDRGGPTEAFF
>TRBV7-9|few|TRBJ2-5|13|-
TGTGCCAGCACCACGGACAGCCAAGAGACCCAGTACTTC
CASTTDSQETQYF
>TRBV28|-|TRBJ2-1|14|-
TGTGCCAGCAGGCTGTATTCTGGGGGGAATGAGCAGTTCTTC
CASRLYSGGNEQFF
>TRBV3-1|-|TRBJ1-1|18|-
TGTGCCAGCAGCCAAGACTTCGTTGCTTCATGGGGGGCCACTGAAGCTTTCTTT
CASSQDFVASWGATEAFF
>TRBV12-3/TRBV12-4|few|TRBJ1-1|14|TRBD1
TGTGCCTGCAGTTTCCAGTCAGGGGGGGCTGAAGCTTTCTTT
CACSFQSGGAEAFF
>TRBV12-3/TRBV12-4|many|TRBJ1-1|16|-
TGTGCCAGCAGCCGAATTTGGGGGCGCGGGAACACTGAAGCTTTCTTT
CASSRIWGRGNTEAFF
>TRBV4-1|-|TRBJ1-1|16|-
TGCGCCGGCAGCCAAGACATAGGGACTCTCCGGCCTGTAGCTTTCTTT
CAGSQDIGTLRPVAFF
>TRBV2|-|TRBJ2-3|15|TRBD1
TGTGCCAGCAGTGAAGGGGGACAGGGAGGTGATACGCAGTATTTT
CASSEGGQGGDTQYF
>TRBV27|many|TRBJ1-1|14|-
TGTGCCAGCAGTTTCAGGGATACAAACACTGAAGCTTTCTTT
CASSFRDTNTEAFF
>TRBV27|-|TRBJ1-2|17|-
TGTGCCAGCAGTTTATCCTTTTCTGACGAGCGAAACTATGGCTACACCTTC
CASSLSFSDERNYGYTF
>TRBV6-2/TRBV6-3|few|TRBJ2-1|15|TRBD2
TGTGCCAGCACCTATCTAGCGGGGACTTTCAATGAGCAGTTCTTC
CASTYLAGTFNEQFF
>TRBV9|many|TRBJ2-5|14|TRBD1
TGTGCCAGCAGCGTAGCAGGGGGCCAAGAGACCCAGTACTTC
CASSVAGGQETQYF
>TRBV9|many|TRBJ2-2|15|-
TGTGCCAGCAGCAGGGGGACGTTCATGACCGGGGAGCTGTTTTTT
CASSRGTFMTGELFF
>TRBV29-1|many|TRBJ2-5|12|-
TGCAGCGTCGAACAGGGCAGCGAGACCCAGTACTTC
CSVEQGSETQYF
>TRBV20-1|many|TRBJ2-7|13|-
TGCAGTGCTAACGGGTGGGGCGGCTACGAGCAGTACTTC
CSANGWGGYEQYF
>TRBV19|-|TRBJ1-1|15|-
TGTGCCAGTAGTATATCCACCAGGGGGAACACTGAAGCTTTCTTT
CASSISTRGNTEAFF
>TRBV11-2|few|TRBJ2-2|14|-
TGTGCCAGCAGCTTAGAGACTGGCACCGGGGAGCTGTTTTTT
CASSLETGTGELFF
>TRBV11-2|-|TRBJ1-4|19|-
TGTGCCAGCAGCTTAGGCCTCGGTAGACACGGCGGGACGGGTGAAAAACTGTTTTTT
CASSLGLGRHGGTGEKLFF
>TRBV5-1|-|TRBJ2-1|15|TRBD1
TGCGCCAGCAACCTTGGGGACAGCGATTACAATGAGCAGTTCTTC
CASNLGDSDYNEQFF
>TRBV28|many|TRBJ2-7|12|-
TGTGCCAGCAGTCCTCGGCCTAAGGAGCAGTACTTC
CASSPRPKEQYF
>TRBV20-1|few|TRBJ2-1|15|TRBD1
TGCAGTGGCGAAGGACAGGGGGCATCCTACAATGAGCAGTTCTTC
CSGEGQGASYNEQFF
>TRBV19|-|TRBJ1-5|14|-
TGTGCCAGTAGTATAGATCCCGGAAATCGGCCCCAGCATTTT
CASSIDPGNRPQHF
>TRBV7-9|-|TRBJ2-7|15|TRBD1
TGTGCCAGCAGCCCCGGGACAGGGGTTATCTACGAGCAGTACTTC
CASSPGTGVIYEQYF
>TRBV6-4|-|TRBJ1-2|15|TRBD1
TGTGCCAGCAGAAAACAGGGGGCGTCTAACTATGGCTACACCTTC
CASRKQGASNYGYTF
>TRBV28|-|TRBJ1-1|18|-
TGTGCCAGCAGCCTAAAGCCGGTTTTGACAGTAATAGGCACTGAAGCTTTCTTT
CASSLKPVLTVIGTEAFF
>TRBV30|-|TRBJ2-5|13|TRBD2
TGTGCCTGGAGTTTGGGCGGGAGAGGGGCCCAGTACTTC
CAWSLGGRGAQYF
>TRBV28|-|TRBJ2-7|17|-
TGTGCCAGCAGTCCCGAATGGGGGCGCGGCGGAACCTACGAGCAGTACTTC
CASSPEWGRGGTYEQYF
>TRBV5-1|many|TRBJ2-7|15|TRBD2
TGCGCCAGCAGCCCGGAGGCGGGAGGGCCGTCCGAGCAGTACTTC
CASSPEAGGPSEQYF
>TRBV4-3|few|TRBJ2-7|15|-
TGCGCCAGCAGCCAAGATCGGGCGCGACCCTACGAGCAGTACTTC
CASSQDRARPYEQYF
>TRBV24-1|many|TRBJ2-2|15|-
TGTGCCACCAGTGATTTGTCGACGGGGGCCGGGGAGCTGTTTTTT
CATSDLSTGAGELFF
>TRBV5-1|many|TRBJ2-5|15|-
TGCGCCAGCAGCTTGGAGGCAGGGCCCCAAGAGACCCAGTACTTC
CASSLEAGPQETQYF
>TRBV12-3/TRBV12-4|many|TRBJ2-3|16|TRBD2
TGTGCCAGCAGTGCGCCGGGACTAGTGGTGGCAGATACGCAGTATTTT
CASSAPGLVVADTQYF
>TRBV12-3/TRBV12-4|-|TRBJ1-1|14|-
TGTGCCAGCAGTTTAAACAGCCTGAACACTGAAGCTCTCTTT
CASSLNSLNTEALF
>TRBV11-2|-|TRBJ2-7|12|-
TGTGCCAGCAGCCTTGAGGGGGGAGACGAGTACTTC
CASSLEGGDEYF
>TRBV21-1|-|TRBJ1-5|15|-
TGTGCCAGCCCCGCCCGGGGTGTATTCAATCAGCCCCAGCATTTT
CASPARGVFNQPQHF
>TRBV12-3/TRBV12-4|many|TRBJ2-5|17|TRBD2
TGTGCCAGCAGTTTTGATGGGACTAGAACATCCCAAGAGACCCAGTACTTC
CASSFDGTRTSQETQYF
>TRBV28|few|TRBJ1-2|16|-
TGTGCCAGCAGTTTATCGCAGGGTATTGTAGTCTATGGCTACACCTTC
CASSLSQGIVVYGYTF
>TRBV12-3/TRBV12-4|few|TRBJ2-3|14|TRBD2
TGTGCCAGCAGCCGGGAGGGGCAGGTCTATACGCAGTATTTT
CASSREGQVYTQYF
>TRBV7-2|-|TRBJ2-7|14|TRBD1
TGTGCCCGCAGCCCGGACAGGGGGGGGGTCGAGCAGTACTTC
CARSPDRGGVEQYF
>TRBV4-1|-|TRBJ2-7|15|TRBD1
TGCGCCAGCAGCCAAGAGCCGGGACAGGTGGGCGAGCAGTACTTC
CASSQEPGQVGEQYF
>TRBV2|-|TRBJ1-4|13|-
TGTGCCAGCAGTGATAGGGTATTGGCAGAACTGTTTTTT
CASSDRVLAELFF
>TRBV4-1|few|TRBJ2-7|14|-
TGCGCCAGCAGCCAAGGCGACGGGCAATTCGAGCAGTACTTC
CASSQGDGQFEQYF
>TRBV19|-|TRBJ2-2|12|-
TGTGCCAGTAGTCCCCGGACAGGGGAGCTGTTTTTT
CASSPRTGELFF
>TRBV4-1|few|TRBJ1-5|14|-
TGCGCCAGCAGCCAGGTAATGGGGGATCAGCCCCAGCATTTT
CASSQVMGDQPQHF
>TRBV7-8|-|TRBJ1-5|16|-
TGTGCCAGCAGCTTAGATAGATTCGGCCGCAATCAGCCCCAGCATTTT
CASSLDRFGRNQPQHF
>TRBV5-4|many|TRBJ2-7|12|-
TGTGCCAGCAGCTTCCTGAATTACGAGCAGTACTTC
CASSFLNYEQYF
>TRBV7-2|many|TRBJ2-1|17|TRBD1
TGTGCCAGCAGCCCTGGAACCCGGGACAGCGGATTCAATGAGCAGTTCTTC
CASSPGTRDSGFNEQFF
>TRBV9|many|TRBJ2-7|13|-
TGTGCCAGCAGCGCCGGACCGAACTACGAGCAGTACTTC
CASSAGPNYEQYF
>TRBV7-3|many|TRBJ1-1|13|-
TGTGCCAGCAGCTTATGGGGGGGAACTGAAGCTTTCTTT
CASSLWGGTEAFF
>TRBV3-1|few|TRBJ2-7|14|TRBD2
TGTGCCAGCAGCCTACGACTAGCGGGGGTAGAGCAGTACTTC
CASSLRLAGVEQYF
>TRBV20-1|many|TRBJ2-7|16|-
TGCAGTGCTAGGGAGGAGACAGGCGAGAGCTCCTACGAGCAGTACTTC
CSAREETGESSYEQYF
>TRBV29-1|many|TRBJ2-3|13|-
TGCAGCGTTTCCACAAAAAGCACAGATACGCAGTATTTT
CSVSTKSTDTQYF
>TRBV25-1|many|TRBJ2-5|14|-
TGTGCCAGCAGTGGTACAGGGAACCAAGAGACCCAGTACTTC
CASSGTGNQETQYF
>TRBV29-1|many|TRBJ2-3|14|-
TGCAGCGTTGATGGAGCGCCTTGGGCAGATACGCAGTATTTT
CSVDGAPWADTQYF
>TRBV12-3/TRBV12-4|few|TRBJ2-2|16|TRBD2
TGTGCCAGCAGAGCGATAGCGGGGGGAAACACCGGGGAGCTGTTTTTT
CASRAIAGGNTGELFF
>TRBV5-6|few|TRBJ1-1|13|-
TGTGCCAGCAGCAGGGGTCTCTACACTGAAGCTTTCTTT
CASSRGLYTEAFF
>TRBV19|-|TRBJ2-5|11|-
TGTGCCAGCCGCATTGGGGAGACCCAGTACTTC
CASRIGETQYF
>TRBV9|-|TRBJ1-5|13|TRBD1
TGTGCCAGCGGAGGACAGGGGAATCAGCCCCAGCATTTT
CASGGQGNQPQHF